This TCR beta chain was captured by sequencing in a study of circulating tumor DNA in untreated peripheral T-cell lymphoma. Study-wide points: In about 70% of patients, tumor-specific clonotypes were identified.

This clone occurred once. Its antigen is currently unknown. The tumor tissue sample was taken at baseline before any treatment. The protocol was immunoSEQ multiplex PCR, while the TCRdb copy is restricted to in-frame clones and leaves out a portion. The sample contains around 210 clones, 80% to 90% of which appear only once. From germline, CDR1 is LNHDA and CDR2 SQIVND (reference sequence). The CDR3 extends over 13 amino acids. Losses at the gene ends were 5 bases for V and 0 bases for J; bases not matched to a gene: 1. Sequenced material: tumor tissue. This clonotype was sampled from a human donor with peripheral T-cell lymphoma. V gene TRBV19 combines with J gene TRBJ2-7; 7 bases are a match to TRBD1. DNA of the CDR3: TGTGCCAGTAGTGGGACAGCCTCCTACGAGCAGTACTTC. This gives the protein CASSGTASYEQYF.